A single sample gave rise to the 22 T cell receptor beta chains below, sequenced in a study of blood T cells in healthy people across ages. The use of a sample-barcoded 5' primer and a J-beta primer mix characterized a second PCR of about 6 to 12 cycles. TCRdb recomputed calls from the 5' RACE reads with MiXCR, one row per CDR3 protein. The sample carries around 1.1 million distinct CDR3 sequences, 30% to 40% recorded once. The specimen was blood. All receptors derive from a man between 18 and 35 years old in good health.

This clonotype has only one observation. This chain links TRBV5-1 with TRBJ2-2; 7 bases are a match to TRBD2. The CDR3 contains 16 residues. J gave up 2 bases and V 2 bases, and 6 bases lay outside the gene matches. In germline, CDR1 is SGHRS, CDR2 YFSETQ. Here the CDR3 reads CASSFLAGTNTGELFF. The CDR3 region has the DNA TGCGCCAGCAGCTTCTTAGCGGGCACCAACACCGGGGAGCTGTTTTTT.

The chain employs TRBV28 and TRBJ1-4; the match to TRBD1 covers 9 bases. The V and J ends lost 2 bases and 10 bases, in that order; junction bases with no gene match: 8. The CDR3 contains 15 residues. Germline lookup yields CDR1 MDHEN and CDR2 SYDVKM. The CDR3 sequence: CASSLAGTGKRKLFF. Here the CDR3 DNA reads TGTGCCAGCAGTTTAGCCGGGACAGGGAAGCGAAAACTGTTTTTT.

For this clonotype: Its ends do not fully match the called genes, so a read error is possible. V is TRBV20-1 and J is TRBJ2-6; TRBD1 matches at 10 bases. Germline V gene sequence: CDR1 DFQATT, CDR2 SNEGSKA (reference sequence). The CDR3 sequence is 19 residues long. The DNA of the CDR3 is TGCAGTGCTTTCCGGGACAGGGGAACCGAAACGTCTGGGGCCAGCGTCCTGACTTTC. It is translated as CSAFRDRGTETSGASVLTF.

The gene calls are TRBV30 and TRBJ1-2; the D gene is possibly TRBD1 (6 bases). CDR1 GTSNPN and CDR2 SVGIG come from the germline V gene (reference sequence). V gave up 3 bases and J gave up 4 bases, with 15 bases separating them. The CDR3 loop spans 14 amino acids. The CDR3 bases are TGTGCCTGGAGCGCGCGTACAGGGATCTATGGCTACACCTTC. Translating gives CAWSARTGIYGYTF.

The chain joins TRBV5-1 to TRBJ2-5, with TRBD2 matching 8 bases. The CDR3 extends over 16 amino acids. The junction had 20 bases not matched to a gene; V was cut back by 5 bases and J by 11 bases. The germline V gene encodes CDR1 SGHRS and CDR2 YFSETQ. The CDR3 is CASSSAGRGALNEQYF. CDR3 DNA sequence: TGCGCCAGCAGTAGCGCCGGGCGGGGGGCGCTCAATGAGCAGTACTTC.

V is TRBV9 and J is TRBJ1-2; D gene uncertain. The germline V and J ends were trimmed by 3 bases and 5 bases, with 11 bases remaining between them. The CDR3 length is 13 residues. Per germline, CDR1 SGDLS and CDR2 YYNGEE. The CDR3 loop is CASSGALLYGYTF. CDR3 in DNA: TGTGCCAGCAGCGGCGCCCTGTTATATGGCTACACCTTC.

The V gene is TRBV2, the J gene TRBJ1-6, with TRBD1 identical over 10 bases. Germline V lookup: CDR1 SNHLY, CDR2 FYNNEI. There are 15 residues in the CDR3. V was clipped by 4 bases and J by 6 bases; unmatched bases: 3. The CDR3 sequence is CASSGGQGSNSPLHF. Written as DNA, the CDR3 is TGTGCCAGCAGTGGGGGACAGGGGTCTAATTCACCCCTCCACTTT.

In the case of this clonotype: One junction end does not reproduce the germline sequence, and a read error may be involved. V usage is TRBV7-2 and J usage is TRBJ2-2; D is unclear. The CDR3 extends over 16 amino acids. The germline V gene encodes CDR1 SGHTA and CDR2 FQGNSA. CDR3 region: CASSLGHQRNAGELFF. CDR3 DNA sequence: TGTGCCAGCAGCTTAGGCCACCAAAGGAACGCCGGGGAGCTGTTTTTT.

This chain connects TRBV20-1 to TRBJ1-2, with D possibly being TRBD1 (6 bases). Per germline, CDR1 DFQATT and CDR2 SNEGSKA (reference sequence). The CDR3 has 15 amino acids. Between the trimmed V and J ends, which lost 1 base and 4 bases, there was a span of 16 bases. The CDR3 loop reads CSARVTVQGGYGYTF. CDR3 coding DNA: TGCAGTGCTAGAGTGACGGTACAGGGCGGCTATGGCTACACCTTC.

This clonotype was found a few times. This rearrangement joins TRBV12-3 or TRBV12-4 to TRBJ1-1; weak D call: TRBD1 (6 bases). The CDR3 loop spans 13 amino acids. The ends were cut back, 6 bases at V and 6 bases at J, with 14 bases in the middle. CDR3 sequence (DNA): TGTGCCAGCAGCCTTACAGGGCGGGCTGAAGCTTTCTTT. It specifies CASSLTGRAEAFF.

The chain has TRBV13 and TRBJ1-1; the D gene is possibly TRBD1 (5 bases). V was clipped by 0 bases and J by 1 base, with 12 bases between them. The CDR3 loop spans 16 amino acids. The germline gives CDR1 PRHDT, CDR2 FYEKMQ (reference sequence). CDR3 sequence reads: CASSLGEGTTNTEAFF. The CDR3 nucleotides read TGTGCCAGCAGCTTAGGGGAGGGGACCACGAACACTGAAGCTTTCTTT.

This clonotype came up a few times. The chain carries TRBV7-9 and TRBJ2-5; 8 bases are a match to TRBD1. The CDR3 has 17 residues. Per the germline V gene, CDR1 is SEHNR and CDR2 is FQNEAQ (reference sequence). With V trimmed by 5 bases and J by 11 bases, 22 bases remained unmatched. CDR3 sequence reads: CASSPPIRDRLYNEQYF. In DNA, the CDR3 is TGTGCCAGCAGCCCCCCTATACGGGACAGGCTTTACAATGAGCAGTACTTC.

The genes are TRBV7-2 and TRBJ2-3; tentatively, D is TRBD1 (6 bases). Germline-derived CDR1 and CDR2 are SGHTA and FQGNSA. Trimming stripped 1 base from V and 4 bases from J, with 12 bases between. This CDR3 is 15 amino acids long. CDR3 coding DNA: TGTGCCAGCAGCTTAGTGCGGCAGGGGCCAGATACGCAGTATTTT. Translating it yields CASSLVRQGPDTQYF.

The V and J genes are TRBV20-1 and TRBJ1-1; D is possibly TRBD1 (5 bases). Per the germline V gene, CDR1 is DFQATT and CDR2 is SNEGSKA (reference sequence). Trimming took off 4 bases at V and 1 base at J, with 10 bases between the two ends. The CDR3 extends over 13 amino acids. CDR3 DNA sequence: TGCAGTGCTACGGGGCGGCGGAACACTGAAGCTTTCTTT. It encodes CSATGRRNTEAFF.

This clonotype was recorded many times. The V call is TRBV20-1, the J call TRBJ1-2; 7 bases are a match to TRBD1. This CDR3 has 14 residues. Germline V lookup: CDR1 DFQATT, CDR2 SNEGSKA (reference sequence). J gave up 4 bases and V 3 bases, and 8 bases lay outside the gene matches. In DNA form, the CDR3 reads TGCAGTGCTAGGAGCGACAGGGAGCCCTATGGCTACACCTTC. Its protein is CSARSDREPYGYTF.

The rearrangement links TRBV5-1 to TRBJ2-4, with 10 bases fitting TRBD1. The DNA end favors TRBJ2-7, so the J call may be wrong. The CDR3 is 16 amino acids. CDR1 is SGHRS and CDR2 is YFSETQ in the germline V gene. Here the CDR3 reads CASSLGTGGRTYEQYF. The CDR3 nucleotides read TGCGCCAGCAGCTTGGGGACAGGGGGGAGGACCTACGAGCAGTACTTC.

This sequence joins TRBV12-3 or TRBV12-4 and TRBJ2-5; D may be TRBD2 (6 bases). Deletions cut 3 bases from V and 0 bases from J, with 20 bases between. This CDR3 contains 18 residues. The CDR3 nucleotides are TGTGCCAGCAGTTTGTCTTCGTTGGGGAGGAACCACCAAGAGACCCAGTACTTC. This sequence encodes CASSLSSLGRNHQETQYF.

This clonotype was counted only a few times. Written as DNA, the CDR3 is TGCAGTGCTAGAGAGGTGTCGGGCAATCAGCCCCAGCATTTT. Its translation is CSAREVSGNQPQHF. The rearrangement joins TRBV20-1 to TRBJ1-5; D uncertain. This CDR3 is built from 14 residues. The germline CDR1 and CDR2 sequences are DFQATT and SNEGSKA (reference sequence). Between the trimmed V and J ends, which lost 0 bases and 2 bases, there was a span of 8 bases.

The chain joins TRBV7-2 to TRBJ2-1, with TRBD2 matching over 10 bases. Germline V lookup: CDR1 SGHTA, CDR2 FQGNSA. This CDR3 is built from 13 residues. Unmatched junction bases numbered 3, after V lost 4 bases and J lost 9 bases. The CDR3: CASSSLAGAEQFF. Here the CDR3 DNA reads TGTGCCAGCAGCTCCCTAGCGGGGGCTGAGCAGTTCTTC.

This chain's CDR3 is CASSSTLGIGGGSTEAFF. CDR3 coding DNA: TGCGCCAGCAGCTCCACCCTGGGTATAGGGGGCGGGAGCACTGAAGCTTTCTTT. The chain links TRBV5-1 to TRBJ1-1; 7 bases agree with TRBD1. The ends lost 3 bases at V and 4 bases at J; junction bases unmatched: 18. The CDR3 has 18 residues. CDR1 and CDR2 from the germline V gene are SGHRS and YFSETQ.

The V gene is TRBV5-1, the J gene TRBJ1-2; a possible D gene is TRBD1 (6 bases). Looked up from germline, CDR1 is SGHRS and CDR2 is YFSETQ. The CDR3 length is 14 residues. Trimming pared 3 bases from V and 4 bases from J, leaving 13 bases between. The CDR3 nucleotides are TGCGCCAGCAGCTCAAGACCAGGGGTCTATGGCTACACCTTC. Encoded protein: CASSSRPGVYGYTF.

The sample holds a few counts of this clonotype. The rearrangement links TRBV14 to TRBJ2-3; the D call may be TRBD1 or TRBD2 (5 bases each). V lost 3 bases, J lost 6 bases, and 16 bases lay in between. This CDR3 is built from 15 residues. In germline, CDR1 is SGHDN, CDR2 FVKESK. Here the CDR3 reads CASSHGTDFSDTQYF. In DNA, the CDR3 is TGTGCCAGCAGCCATGGGACCGACTTTTCGGATACGCAGTATTTT.